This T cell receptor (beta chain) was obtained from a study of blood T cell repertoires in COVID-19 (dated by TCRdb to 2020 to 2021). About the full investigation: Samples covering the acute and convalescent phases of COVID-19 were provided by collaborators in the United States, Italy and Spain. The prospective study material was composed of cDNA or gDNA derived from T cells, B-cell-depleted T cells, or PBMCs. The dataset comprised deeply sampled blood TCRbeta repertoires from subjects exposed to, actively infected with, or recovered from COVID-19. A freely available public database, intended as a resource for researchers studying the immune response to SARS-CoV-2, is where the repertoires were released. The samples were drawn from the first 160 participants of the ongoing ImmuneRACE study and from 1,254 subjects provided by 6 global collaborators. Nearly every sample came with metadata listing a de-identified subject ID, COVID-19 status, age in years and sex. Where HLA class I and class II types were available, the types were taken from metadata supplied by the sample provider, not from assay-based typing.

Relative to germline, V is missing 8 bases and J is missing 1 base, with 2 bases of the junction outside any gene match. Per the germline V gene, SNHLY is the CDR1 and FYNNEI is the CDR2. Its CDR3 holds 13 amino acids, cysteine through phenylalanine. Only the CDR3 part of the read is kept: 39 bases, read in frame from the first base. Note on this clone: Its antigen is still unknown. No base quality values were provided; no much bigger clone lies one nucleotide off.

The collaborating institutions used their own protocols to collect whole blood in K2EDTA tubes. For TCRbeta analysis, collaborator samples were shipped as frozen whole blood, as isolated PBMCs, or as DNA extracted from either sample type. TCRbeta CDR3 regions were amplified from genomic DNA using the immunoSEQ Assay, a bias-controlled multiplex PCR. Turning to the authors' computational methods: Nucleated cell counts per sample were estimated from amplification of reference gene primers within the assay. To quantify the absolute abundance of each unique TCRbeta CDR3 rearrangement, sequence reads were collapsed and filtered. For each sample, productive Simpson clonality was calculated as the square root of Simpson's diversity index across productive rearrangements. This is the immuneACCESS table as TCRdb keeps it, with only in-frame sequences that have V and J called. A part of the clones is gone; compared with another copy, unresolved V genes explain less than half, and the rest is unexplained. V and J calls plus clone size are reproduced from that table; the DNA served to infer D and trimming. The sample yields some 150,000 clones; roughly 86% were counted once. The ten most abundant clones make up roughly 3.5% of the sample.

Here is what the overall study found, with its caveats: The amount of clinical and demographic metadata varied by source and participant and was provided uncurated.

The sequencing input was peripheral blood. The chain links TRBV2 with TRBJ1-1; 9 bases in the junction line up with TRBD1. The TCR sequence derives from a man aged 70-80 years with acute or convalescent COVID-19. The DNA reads TGTGCCAGCCAGGGACAGGGGAACACTGAAGCTTTCTTT. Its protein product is CASQGQGNTEAFF.